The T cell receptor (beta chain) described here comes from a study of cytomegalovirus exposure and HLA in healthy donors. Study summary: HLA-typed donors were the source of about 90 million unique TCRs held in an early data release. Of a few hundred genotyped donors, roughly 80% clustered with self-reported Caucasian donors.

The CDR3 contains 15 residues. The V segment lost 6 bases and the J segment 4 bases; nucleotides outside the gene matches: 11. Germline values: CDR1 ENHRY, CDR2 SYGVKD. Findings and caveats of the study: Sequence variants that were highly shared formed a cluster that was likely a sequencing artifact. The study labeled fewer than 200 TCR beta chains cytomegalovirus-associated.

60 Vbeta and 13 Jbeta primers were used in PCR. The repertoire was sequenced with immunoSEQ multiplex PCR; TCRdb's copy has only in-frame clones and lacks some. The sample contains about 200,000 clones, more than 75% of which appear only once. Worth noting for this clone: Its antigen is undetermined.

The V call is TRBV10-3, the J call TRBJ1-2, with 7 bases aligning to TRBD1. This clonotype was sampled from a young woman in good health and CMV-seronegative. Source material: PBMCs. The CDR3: CAIRSLRDSFYGYTF. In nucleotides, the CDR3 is TGTGCCATCAGGTCGCTACGGGACAGCTTCTATGGCTACACCTTC.